The present T cell receptor beta chain was sequenced within a study of T cell responses to AZD1222 COVID-19 vaccine. Notes on the study in general: With dominance at 160-218 and 743-854, vaccine-associated CD4 TCRs spanned spike.

Measured with immunoSEQ multiplex PCR; TCRdb has only the in-frame clones, and not every one. The sample lists roughly 180,000 clones; approximately 90% were seen once. The CDR3 has 17 residues. CDR1 is SGHVS, CDR2 FNYEAQ, per germline. The V gene lost 0 bases and the J gene lost 0 bases, with 12 bases spanning the gap. On this clone itself: The antigen remains unidentified.

The sample consisted of peripheral blood, taken 28 days after the second AZD1222 dose. This clonotype was obtained from an adult who received the AZD1222 COVID-19 vaccine. J is TRBJ1-5 and V is TRBV7-6, with D possibly being TRBD1 (5 bases). This CDR3 is CASSLAGNRFSNQPQHF. DNA of the CDR3: TGTGCCAGCAGCTTAGCCGGGAACAGGTTTAGCAATCAGCCCCAGCATTTT.